This TCR beta chain derives from a study of OX40 agonist ivuxolimab in advanced cancers. Study details: Patients received the agonistic anti-OX40 (CD134) antibody ivuxolimab. Subjects had a mean age of around 60 years, with a range of roughly 20 to 79; less than 90% were male.

Method: immunoSEQ multiplex PCR; TCRdb's copy keeps in-frame clones and lacks some. The sample carries about 82,000 clones, more than 85% recorded once. The CDR3 spans 11 residues. In germline, CDR1 is LGHNT, CDR2 FRNRAP. Trimming shortened V by 6 bases and J by 3 bases, and 6 bases separated the two germline ends. The chain combines TRBV12-5 with TRBJ2-7; no clear D gene. Sequencing was performed on CD4+ or CD8+ T cells sorted from blood, taken in a trial of the OX40 agonist ivuxolimab. This TCR was recovered from an adult with an advanced solid tumor such as melanoma, head and neck, liver or kidney cancer. CDR3: CASGTNYEQYF. The CDR3 DNA reads as TGTGCTAGTGGCACCAACTACGAGCAGTACTTC.